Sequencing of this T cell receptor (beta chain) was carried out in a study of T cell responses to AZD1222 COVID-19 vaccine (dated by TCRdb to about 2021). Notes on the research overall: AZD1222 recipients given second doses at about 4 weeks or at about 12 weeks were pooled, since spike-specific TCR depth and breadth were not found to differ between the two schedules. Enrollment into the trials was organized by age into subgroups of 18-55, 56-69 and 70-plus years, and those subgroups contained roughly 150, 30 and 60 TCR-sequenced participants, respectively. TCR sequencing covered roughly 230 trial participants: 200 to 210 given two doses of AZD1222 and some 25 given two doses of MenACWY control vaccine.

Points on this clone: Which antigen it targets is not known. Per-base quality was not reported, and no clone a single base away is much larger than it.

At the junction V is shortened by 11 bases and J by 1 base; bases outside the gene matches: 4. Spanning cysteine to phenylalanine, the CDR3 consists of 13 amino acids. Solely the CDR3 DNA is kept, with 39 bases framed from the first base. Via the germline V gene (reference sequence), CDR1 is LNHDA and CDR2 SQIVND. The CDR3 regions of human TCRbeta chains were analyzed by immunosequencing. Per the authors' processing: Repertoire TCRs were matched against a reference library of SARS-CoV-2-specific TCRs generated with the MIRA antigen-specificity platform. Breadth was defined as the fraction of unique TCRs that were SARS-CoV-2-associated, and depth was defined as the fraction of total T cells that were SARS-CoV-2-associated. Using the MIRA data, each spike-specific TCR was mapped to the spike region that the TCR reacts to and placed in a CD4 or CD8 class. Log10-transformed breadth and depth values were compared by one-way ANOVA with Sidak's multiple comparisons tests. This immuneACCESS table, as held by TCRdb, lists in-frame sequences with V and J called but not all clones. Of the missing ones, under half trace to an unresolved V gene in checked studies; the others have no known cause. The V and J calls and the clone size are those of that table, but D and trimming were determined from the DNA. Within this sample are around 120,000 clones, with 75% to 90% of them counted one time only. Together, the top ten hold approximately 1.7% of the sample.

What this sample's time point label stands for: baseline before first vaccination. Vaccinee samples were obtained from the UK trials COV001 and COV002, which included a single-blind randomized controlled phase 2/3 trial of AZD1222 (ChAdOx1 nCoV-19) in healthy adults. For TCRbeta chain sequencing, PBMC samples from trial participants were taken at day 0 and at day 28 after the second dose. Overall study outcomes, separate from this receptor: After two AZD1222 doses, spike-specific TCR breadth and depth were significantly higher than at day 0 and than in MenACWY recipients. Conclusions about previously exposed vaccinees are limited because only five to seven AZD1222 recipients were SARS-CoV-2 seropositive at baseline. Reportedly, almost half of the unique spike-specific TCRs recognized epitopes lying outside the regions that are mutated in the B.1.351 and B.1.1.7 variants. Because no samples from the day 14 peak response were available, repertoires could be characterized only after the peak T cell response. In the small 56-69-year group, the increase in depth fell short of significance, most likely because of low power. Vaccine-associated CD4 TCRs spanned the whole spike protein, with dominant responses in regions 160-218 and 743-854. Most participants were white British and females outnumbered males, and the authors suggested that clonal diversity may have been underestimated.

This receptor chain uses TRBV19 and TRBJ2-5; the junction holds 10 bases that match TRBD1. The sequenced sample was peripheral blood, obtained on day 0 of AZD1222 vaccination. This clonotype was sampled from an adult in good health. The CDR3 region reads CACRTGGQETQYF. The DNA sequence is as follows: TGTGCCTGTCGGACAGGGGGCCAAGAGACCCAGTACTTC.